This T cell receptor (beta chain) was sequenced in a study of radiotherapy plus CTLA-4 blockade in lung cancer. Notes on the study in general: TCR clones from tumors expanded in blood after radiotherapy plus ipilimumab.

Using immunoSEQ multiplex PCR, the repertoire was profiled, and TCRdb retains in-frame clones only, with some absent. The sample consists of nearly 110,000 clones, about 85% of them appearing once. Germline V CDR1 and CDR2: LGHNA, YSLEER. The CDR3 consists of 14 residues. The V end was cut by 4 bases, the J end by 6 bases, with 14 bases between. As to this clone: Its antigen is as yet unknown.

This sequence was found in a human donor with non-small cell lung cancer that progressed on radiotherapy plus ipilimumab. Some clones in this sample may be carry-over from other donors' samples. Sequencing was performed on peripheral blood, taken from a patient treated with radiotherapy plus ipilimumab. V gene TRBV4-3 combines with J gene TRBJ2-3, with D uncertain. The CDR3 sequence: CASSRGSPADTQYF. As DNA, the CDR3 is TGCGCCAGCAGCCGGGGTTCTCCTGCGGATACGCAGTATTTT.